The source of this TCR beta chain is a study of tumor and adjacent non-tumor tissue in lung cancer (dated by TCRdb to the late 2010s). A note on the overall study: By cancer type, the cohort comprised under 15 adenocarcinoma patients, a couple of squamous cell carcinoma patients and 1 small cell lung cancer patient. Among the approximately 15 patients, ages ranged from roughly 30 to 85 years, some 10 were men and 5 were women, and disease was TNM stage I to III. Sequencing produced more than 100,000,000 productive TCRbeta reads in total, an average of about 4.5 million reads per sample. The study compared bulk TCRbeta repertoires from lung tumor tissue and matched distant non-tumor lung tissue of about 14 lung cancer patients. For each patient, one tumor sample and one normal lung sample were taken, giving approximately 30 paired specimens that underwent TCRbeta CDR3 sequencing.

The CDR3 goes from the cysteine to the phenylalanine over 15 residues. Solely the CDR3 DNA is kept, with 45 bases framed from the first base. The junction shows trimming of 5 bases on V and 2 bases on J, plus 13 bases between the germline ends. The germline V gene supplies CDR1 MNHEY and CDR2 SVGEGT. General study outcomes and caveats: Tumor tissue showed significantly higher TCR diversity (inverse Simpson) than normal lung tissue, at roughly 390 vs 170 (P = 0.0075, Mann-Whitney U test). Peripheral blood was not sequenced, so blood TCRbeta repertoires in these lung cancer patients were not examined. Only roughly 16 patients were included in the cohort, and the need for larger samples and more detailed clinical data was noted by the authors. Significantly higher TCR diversity was found in younger patients, and higher tumor TCR diversity was associated with shorter overall and disease-free survival. The top 100 clones made up a significantly larger cumulative share of the repertoire in normal lung than in tumor tissue. Neither the sequencing platform nor unique molecular identifiers are mentioned in the methods.

About this clonotype itself: What this receptor recognizes is not known. The input lacks base qualities; no much larger clone sits a single base away.

The library relied on multiplex PCR. Sequencing used an Illumina HiSeq 2500. Following protocols modified from ARM-PCR, the researchers constructed TCRbeta libraries through three rounds of nested PCR with primers (Table S4). Before sequencing, PCR products of 200-500 bp were cut from the gel and purified using the QIAquick gel extraction kit. In the source study's methods: Trimmomatic was used to clean the reads, FLASH merged the cleaned reads into complete CDR3 sequences, and MiTCR assigned the sequences to V(D)J germline segments. Clonal diversity was calculated as the inverse Simpson's index using VDJtools. In-frame sequences lacking a premature stop codon were counted as productive reads. TCRdb reprocessed the public reads (quality trimming at Q25 with fastp, clone calling with MiXCR) and kept in-frame beta chains. Merged by CDR3 protein, the rows form single entries marked with the most common genes and DNA. The V and J calls and clone size come from TCRdb's table, not from the authors' own analysis. The sample includes 77,000 or so distinct CDR3 sequences, with 76% observed a single time. The ten largest make up less than 50% of the sample.

RNA was isolated from bulk, unsorted tissue, and RNA quality was assessed with a NanoDrop ND-1000 and an Agilent 2100. Normal lung samples were distant non-tumor tissue taken more than 3 cm from the tumor edge. Newly diagnosed lung cancer patients without prior chemotherapy who had been admitted for thoracic surgery in China between August and November 2014 were enrolled as donors. The study excluded patients who had received radiotherapy or chemotherapy before or who had another cancer at the same time. Surgical tissue pieces of about 1-2.1 cm3 were preserved in RNAlater solution and were kept at -80 degrees C until use.

The specimen sequenced was distant non-tumor lung tissue. The chain joins TRBV6-2 or TRBV6-3 to TRBJ1-5; the D segment cannot be called with confidence. This receptor was taken from a man in his 70s with non-small cell lung cancer. The nucleotide sequence is TGTGCCAGCAGTCAGAATCTGGAGGGCAATCAGCCCCAGCATTTT. Its translation is CASSQNLEGNQPQHF.